The rows below give T cell receptor beta chains drawn from one sample of a study of PD-1 blockade in classical Hodgkin lymphoma. Here immunoSEQ multiplex PCR was the method, and the copy in TCRdb shows in-frame clones only, minus some. The profile shows tens of thousands of clones, 78% of them singletons. The source material was peripheral blood mononuclear cells (PBMCs), sampled before the fourth cycle of nivolumab. The receptors stem from a human donor with classical Hodgkin lymphoma. Each CDR3 is given without its conserved first and last residue. D genes are given only for firm matches.

d_gene	v_gene	j_gene	CDR3aa
NA	TRBV7-7	TRBJ2-3	ASSFYQGDTQY
TRBD2	TRBV27	TRBJ2-3	ASKPLAFTDTQY
TRBD1	TRBV28	TRBJ2-7	ASSWGTGPYEQY
TRBD2	TRBV7-2	TRBJ2-5	ASSLDGQGTSGQRGPQY
TRBD1	TRBV6-6	TRBJ2-6	ASSVQGAHGANVLT
NA	TRBV10-1	TRBJ2-3	ATSPGGTDTDTQY
NA	TRBV6-5	TRBJ2-5	ASTNSRDNLD
NA	TRBV20-1	TRBJ2-1	SASTNEQF
TRBD1	TRBV6-5	TRBJ1-1	ASSPQGHTEAF
NA	TRBV28	TRBJ2-1	ASSTDRGDEQF
NA	TRBV11-2	TRBJ2-3	ASSPTRGPTDTQY
NA	TRBV23-1	TRBJ1-6	ASSQHQGRSPLH
NA	TRBV5-4	TRBJ1-3	ASSLGGAGNTIY
TRBD1	TRBV11-2	TRBJ1-1	ASSPPDREKAF
NA	TRBV11-2	TRBJ2-1	ASSLGSSYNEQF
NA	TRBV16	TRBJ1-2	ASSQGGYGYT
TRBD1	TRBV5-4	TRBJ1-6	ASTPFRDRGSPLH
TRBD1	TRBV5-1	TRBJ1-2	ASSLATGTGGNGYT
NA	TRBV14	TRBJ2-1	ASSARATHPLYNEQF
TRBD1	TRBV19	TRBJ2-7	ASGDRRYEQY
NA	TRBV20-1	TRBJ1-1	RPRGSF
NA	TRBV7-9	TRBJ2-1	ASSLGLTKF
NA	TRBV27	TRBJ1-6	ASSLTGGRGSPLH
NA	TRBV2	TRBJ1-5	ASSDSGQPQH
NA	TRBV9	TRBJ2-7	ASSVDEGGAASYEQY
NA	TRBV5-1	TRBJ1-1	ASSLKVEANTEAF
NA	TRBV6-7	TRBJ2-1	ASSYTGTPPVEQF
NA	TRBV12-2	TRBJ1-1	ASRLFGGGNTEAF
TRBD1	TRBV10-3	TRBJ1-2	AISASSGTGAEYGYT
NA	TRBV7-9	TRBJ2-7	ASSYFGLRDTSSYEQY
NA	TRBV28	TRBJ1-4	ASSPSATNEKLF
NA	TRBV7-6	TRBJ1-1	ASSLGGGSNTEAF
TRBD2	TRBV7-6	TRBJ2-6	ASSPGLAGGGANVLT
NA	TRBV6-4	TRBJ2-3	ASSGQGGADTQY
TRBD1	TRBV28	TRBJ1-5	ASRSSTGGNQPQH
TRBD1	TRBV28	TRBJ2-6	ASSSWDRTTGANVLT
NA	TRBV7-9	TRBJ1-2	ASSKAAQGNYGYT
NA	TRBV5-6	TRBJ1-1	ASSYRPNTEAF
NA	TRBV5-1	TRBJ2-1	ASSLTPWSEQF
NA	TRBV23-1	TRBJ1-3	ASSQSAQVIGNTIY
NA	TRBV2	TRBJ2-7	ASSGRGYEQY
TRBD1	TRBV7-8	TRBJ2-5	ASSHGDRVQETQY
NA	TRBV11-2	TRBJ2-5	ASSLGWGSQETQY
NA	TRBV7-2	TRBJ2-3	ASSLGRGANTDTQY
NA	TRBV16	TRBJ1-2	ASSQSASGAYGYT
TRBD1	TRBV11-2	TRBJ1-2	ASSLAHGTGLYGYT
NA	TRBV7-2	TRBJ2-5	ASSLEGNPTVQETQY
TRBD1	TRBV28	TRBJ2-3	ASSYPRTGSDTQY
NA	TRBV7-7	TRBJ2-7	ASSLVAGYEQY
NA	TRBV27	TRBJ2-2	ASSLGSIAGELF
NA	TRBV2	TRBJ2-3	ASSEKVGASSTDTQY
TRBD2	TRBV19	TRBJ2-5	ASSPLAGSEETQY
TRBD2	TRBV7-6	TRBJ2-7	ASSLRAVVSGSRYEQY
TRBD2	TRBV29-1	TRBJ2-7	SVGTSGSSYEQY